This is a list of T cell receptor beta chains from one sample in a study of T cell clonotyping in hematopoietic cell transplantation. This table comes from immunoSEQ multiplex PCR, and its TCRdb copy is limited to in-frame clones, with some not included. Among under 45,000 clones, 80% to 90% were seen once, and the ten largest hold nearly 2%. Sample: peripheral blood mononuclear cells. These receptors originate from a middle-aged woman in good health. Some clones in this sample may be carry-over from other donors' samples. Both conserved end residues are part of each CDR3. Fields, in order: clone size, J gene, D gene, V gene, CDR3 DNA, CDR3 protein. D genes are given only for firm matches. Size is omitted from some rows. Given values are once, few, many or a class for expanded clones.

-	TRBJ1-5	-	TRBV6-6	TGTGCCAGCAGTTACTCTATGACAAATAGCAATCAGCCCCAGCATTTT	CASSYSMTNSNQPQHF
few	TRBJ1-1	-	TRBV30	TGTGCCTGGTTTGGGCGGGGTGCGACTGAAGCTTTCTTT	CAWFGRGATEAFF
-	TRBJ2-7	-	TRBV6-5	TGTGCCAGCAGGGCCGGGGACGAGCAGTACTTC	CASRAGDEQYF
-	TRBJ2-5	-	TRBV7-2	TGTGCCAGCAGCTTAGGCGGAGGCCGCGGGACCCAGTACTTC	CASSLGGGRGTQYF
-	TRBJ1-3	-	TRBV6-6	TGTGCCAGCACCCGGACTGCTGGAAACACCATATATTTT	CASTRTAGNTIYF
-	TRBJ1-2	TRBD1	TRBV7-9	TGTGCCAGCAGCCTTACGGGACAGGGGACCTATGGCTACACCTTC	CASSLTGQGTYGYTF
-	TRBJ2-5	-	TRBV30	TGTGCCTGGAGTGTCTCCCAAGAGACCCAGTACTTC	CAWSVSQETQYF
-	TRBJ1-2	-	TRBV7-9	TGTGCCAGCAGCCCAAACGGGGGATGGAACTATGGCTACACCTTC	CASSPNGGWNYGYTF
-	TRBJ1-3	-	TRBV30	TGTGCCTGGAGGGATCGCAGGGGCTTCTCTGGAAACACCATATATTTT	CAWRDRRGFSGNTIYF
-	TRBJ2-4	-	TRBV6-5	TGTGCCCGCTTAAGGCGGGGGCGAAACATTCAGTACTTC	CARLRRGRNIQYF
few	TRBJ2-1	TRBD1	TRBV4-2	TGTGCCAGCAGCCTAACTACGACAGGGGAGCAGTTCTTC	CASSLTTTGEQFF
-	TRBJ2-1	-	TRBV5-1	TGCGCCAGCAGCTTGGATACAAACAATGAGCAGTTCTTC	CASSLDTNNEQFF
-	TRBJ2-1	-	TRBV5-4	TGTGCCAGCAGCCCACCTTTTTACAATGAGCAGTTCTTC	CASSPPFYNEQFF
-	TRBJ1-3	-	TRBV28	TGTGCCAGCAGCGCCCCGCCGAGGGACACCATATATTTT	CASSAPPRDTIYF
-	TRBJ2-6	-	TRBV19	TGTGCCAGTAGTATAGTTGCAGCTGGGGCCAACGTCCTGACTTTC	CASSIVAAGANVLTF